The clone carrying this TCR beta chain was picked up many times. Using its own MiXCR run on the PCR reads, TCRdb lists one record per CDR3 protein. The table includes about 640,000 distinct CDR3 sequences, 15% to 20% detected once. This entry comes from a study of molecular identifiers for immune sequencing clone quantification. The length of the CDR3 is 15 residues. The germline V gene has CDR1 ENHRY and CDR2 SYGVKD. V lost 2 bases, J lost 2 bases, and 11 bases lay in between. The sequenced sample consisted of naive CD8+ T cells from blood, with Jurkat cell RNA spiked in. Indicated subset: FACS-sorted CD8+CD4-CCR7+CD45RA+ naive T cells. The clonotype was recovered from a human donor in good health. Some libraries in this study had Jurkat cell RNA spiked in. This chain joins TRBV10-3 and TRBJ2-3, with D perhaps TRBD1 (6 bases). The CDR3: CAISEGRGNTDTQYF. CDR3 nucleotide sequence: TGTGCCATCAGTGAGGGCAGGGGCAACACAGATACGCAGTATTTT.